This TCR beta chain was identified in a study of cytomegalovirus exposure and HLA in healthy donors. Study-level results: A further, later analysis showed that HLA-associated TCR beta chains (compared with equally common others) were more clonally expanded.

Germline V gene lookup returns CDR1 SGHRS and CDR2 YFSETQ. After removal of 6 bases from V and 3 bases from J, the junction contained 11 bases not matched to a gene. The CDR3 covers 16 residues. The PCR ran on 60 Vbeta and 13 Jbeta primers. The method was immunoSEQ multiplex PCR; TCRdb's version includes in-frame clones alone and lacks a portion of them. The repertoire holds around 200,000 clones, roughly 80% seen once, with about 0.78% in the top ten. About this clone: Its antigen is unknown.

The V gene is TRBV5-1, the J gene TRBJ2-2; 7 bases map to TRBD1. The material sequenced was PBMCs. This TCR came from a woman younger than 35 in good health and CMV-seronegative. As DNA, the CDR3 is TGCGCCAGCACCCCTTCAGACAGGGCCGACACCGGGGAGCTGTTTTTT. Translated, it gives CASTPSDRADTGELFF.